This TCR beta chain is from a study of low-dose radiotherapy and immunotherapy resistance in tumors. The wider study: Cyclophosphamide went in intravenously at 200 mg/m2 every two weeks, one day before radiation and immunotherapy.

Trimming took 2 bases from V and 0 from J, leaving 11 bases between them. Per germline, CDR1 GTSNPN and CDR2 SVGIG (reference sequence). The CDR3 totals 16 residues. Primers targeting TRAV and TRBV primed first-strand cDNA, covering alpha and beta chains. The TCRs were subjected to amplification over 20 PCR cycles employing a constant-region primer in conjunction with a V-primer adapter. TCRdb ran MiXCR on the reads and lists one entry per CDR3 protein. This table holds roughly 95,000 distinct CDR3 sequences, around a fifth found once. Time point: after trial treatment. The treatment was: LDRT plus nivolumab, ipilimumab, low-dose cyclophosphamide and aspirin (RACIN trial).

This clonotype was sampled from a female donor with ovarian cancer. V and J are TRBV30 and TRBJ2-6; D perhaps matches TRBD1 (6 bases). Sample: PBMCs, taken after low-dose radiotherapy plus immunotherapy. CDR3 sequence reads: CAWSPGHFSGANVLTF. CDR3 nucleotides: TGTGCCTGGAGTCCGGGACACTTCTCTGGGGCCAACGTCCTGACTTTC.